This TCR beta chain was sequenced during a study of blood T cell repertoires in COVID-19. Study-level background: The cDNA or gDNA used as material had been derived from T cells, B-cell-depleted T cells, or PBMCs.

The V gene lost 4 bases and the J gene lost 6 bases, with 17 bases spanning the gap. The CDR3 runs 15 residues. CDR1 is SNHLY, CDR2 FYNNEI, per germline. Data came from immunoSEQ multiplex PCR; TCRdb stores just in-frame clones and leaves some out. The table records 300,000 to 400,000 clones, 91% of them present only once. The chain links TRBV2 to TRBJ2-3; TRBD2 might be the D (6 bases). The sequencing sample was made of peripheral blood. This receptor was obtained from a woman aged 18-29 years who had recovered from COVID-19. The CDR3 nucleotides are TGTGCCAGCAGTGGGGACTCGACGTTTTCCGATACGCAGTATTTT. Amino acids: CASSGDSTFSDTQYF.